A selection of T cell receptor beta chains follows, all from one sample in a study of CD8+ T cells in alopecia areata. Sequencing was performed with immunoSEQ multiplex PCR; in TCRdb, only in-frame clones are kept and a portion is missing. The repertoire consists of around 290,000 clones, with roughly 60% occurring once and the leading ten covering approximately 1.7%. Sequencing used CD4+ T cells sorted from blood, obtained at week 24, from a patient treated with tofacitinib. These receptors originate from a human donor with alopecia areata. CDR3s include the opening cysteine and the closing phenylalanine or tryptophan.

J: TRBJ2-3
V: TRBV4-3
CDR3: CASSQDKNTQYF

J: TRBJ1-3
V: TRBV29-1
CDR3: CSVAKTGGNTIYF

J: TRBJ2-7
V: TRBV19
CDR3: CASSTGTSGGYEQYF

J: TRBJ2-7
V: TRBV9
CDR3: CASSRSQGVAYEQYF

J: TRBJ1-2
V: TRBV29-1
CDR3: CSVVVGQTFNYGYTF

J: TRBJ1-4
V: TRBV15
CDR3: CATSKRVKLFF

J: TRBJ1-2
V: TRBV4-3
CDR3: CASSQDRGSNYGYTF

J: TRBJ2-1
V: TRBV11-2
CDR3: CASSSSGGVPEQFF

J: TRBJ2-2
V: TRBV30
CDR3: CAWSVLSGGLTGELFF

J: TRBJ1-1
V: TRBV5-1
CDR3: CASSLTTSNTEAFF

J: TRBJ2-2
V: TRBV29-1
CDR3: CSVLRGGSGELFF

J: TRBJ2-3
V: TRBV30
CDR3: CAWSQLAGGRSDTQYF

J: TRBJ2-2
V: TRBV28
CDR3: CASSGGPDTGELFF

J: TRBJ1-2
V: TRBV6-5
CDR3: CASGAGPYGYTF

J: TRBJ1-2
V: TRBV5-4
CDR3: CASSDGGANYGYTF

J: TRBJ2-7
V: TRBV7-9
CDR3: CASSLVAGGSYEQYF

J: TRBJ2-3
V: TRBV30
CDR3: CAWSGILTDTQYF

J: TRBJ1-2
V: TRBV30
CDR3: CALQGNYGYTF

J: TRBJ2-7
V: TRBV5-4
CDR3: CASSSSGSPYEQYF

J: TRBJ2-7
V: TRBV4-2
CDR3: CASSQVKPRVGPNIGYF

J: TRBJ2-2
V: TRBV4-2
CDR3: CASSPLAGGPTGELFF

J: TRBJ2-5
V: TRBV15
CDR3: CATSRDVRGETQYF

J: TRBJ2-7
V: TRBV7-2
CDR3: CASSSTYEQYF

J: TRBJ1-2
V: TRBV7-3
CDR3: CASSPMTAGYGYTF

J: TRBJ2-7
V: TRBV18
CDR3: CASTRDRADYEQYF

J: TRBJ1-2
V: TRBV6-5
CDR3: CASSYGVDYGYTF

J: TRBJ1-5
V: TRBV6-5
CDR3: CASSYSTVGNQPQHF

J: TRBJ2-5
V: TRBV30
CDR3: CAWKLLGGGQETQYF

J: TRBJ1-2
V: TRBV6-1
CDR3: CASSEGQPGYTF

J: TRBJ2-3
V: TRBV29-1
CDR3: CSALAPNTDTQYF

J: TRBJ2-7
V: TRBV29-1
CDR3: CSVEALLRGRYEQYF

J: TRBJ1-1
V: TRBV30
CDR3: CAWRGDDHFNTEAFF

J: TRBJ1-6
V: TRBV7-2
CDR3: CASSMGRTLSSYNSPLHF

J: TRBJ1-2
V: TRBV19
CDR3: CASSIRRNDYGYTF

J: TRBJ1-2
V: TRBV25-1
CDR3: CASSDGTAYGGYGYTF

J: TRBJ1-5
V: TRBV28
CDR3: CASSAEGAPYQPQHF

J: TRBJ1-2
V: TRBV6-5
CDR3: CASSYAGGYTF

J: TRBJ2-1
V: TRBV4-2
CDR3: CASSQGATGTSGANEQFF

J: TRBJ1-5
V: TRBV5-1
CDR3: CASSLGPGGNSQPQHF

J: TRBJ1-5
V: TRBV28
CDR3: CASKIGGQPQHF

J: TRBJ1-4
V: TRBV7-9
CDR3: CASSLGGEKLFF